Shown below are 17 T cell receptor beta chains from a single sample sequenced in a study of blood T cell repertoires in COVID-19. Sequencing was performed with immunoSEQ multiplex PCR; in TCRdb, only in-frame clones are kept and a portion is missing. The repertoire includes a few hundred thousand clones, approximately 89% of them detected once, and around 9.5% sits in the top ten. The sample consisted of peripheral blood. These receptors all come from a man in his forties who had recovered from COVID-19.

The V gene is TRBV6-2 or TRBV6-3, the J gene TRBJ1-1; D call uncertain. V lost 5 bases and J 0 bases, leaving 13 bases between the germline ends. The CDR3 runs to 15 residues. Germline-derived CDR1 and CDR2 are MNHEY and SVGEGT. CDR3 sequence: CASSESEILNTEAFF. The DNA of the CDR3 is TGTGCCAGCAGTGAGTCCGAGATCCTGAACACTGAAGCTTTCTTT.

The chain has TRBV29-1 and TRBJ1-2; the D is unclear. V was shortened by 2 bases and J by 0 bases, with 16 bases between the two germline ends. The length of the CDR3 is 16 residues. Germline CDR1 reads SQVTM; CDR2 reads ANQGSEA. Here the CDR3 DNA reads TGCAGCGTTGAAAAGCCGGGTTGGCCCGCTAACTATGGCTACACCTTC. Translating it yields CSVEKPGWPANYGYTF.

This chain joins TRBV7-9 and TRBJ2-1, with TRBD2 matching 8 bases. Germline V gives CDR1 SEHNR, CDR2 FQNEAQ (reference sequence). Trimming removed 5 bases from V and 5 bases from J; junction bases left unmatched: 5. The length of the CDR3 is 14 residues. CDR3 nucleotides: TGTGCCAGCAGCAAACTAGCGGAGAACAATGAGCAGTTCTTC. It codes for CASSKLAENNEQFF.

The chain uses TRBV9 and TRBJ2-1, with 9 bases fitting TRBD2. J was trimmed by 1 base and V by 3 bases; bases with no gene match: 2. This CDR3 region has 15 residues. Germline loops: CDR1 SGDLS, CDR2 YYNGEE. The CDR3 spells CASSASGNSYNEQFF. CDR3 nucleotide sequence: TGTGCCAGCAGCGCTAGCGGGAATTCCTACAATGAGCAGTTCTTC.

This sequence joins TRBV6-6 and TRBJ1-4; the D is unclear. Deletions cut 3 bases from V and 7 bases from J, with 9 bases between. Germline values: CDR1 MNHNY, CDR2 SVGAGI (reference sequence). The CDR3 contains 13 residues. CDR3 bases: TGTGCCAGCAGTTATGGGCCCCTTGAAAAACTGTTTTTT. Translating gives CASSYGPLEKLFF.

This clone was seen just once. The chain carries TRBV9 and TRBJ2-6, with D possibly being TRBD1 (6 bases). Germline V CDR1 and CDR2: SGDLS, YYNGEE. V shed 0 bases and J shed 0 bases, with 13 bases lying between them. This CDR3 comprises 18 residues. CDR3 residues: CASSVVGTRSSGANVLTF. CDR3 nucleotide sequence: TGTGCCAGCAGCGTAGTTGGGACAAGAAGCTCTGGGGCCAACGTCCTGACTTTC.

The rearrangement uses TRBV10-3 and TRBJ2-5; D is possibly TRBD1 (6 bases). Between the trimmed V and J ends, which lost 0 bases and 6 bases, there was a span of 11 bases. This CDR3 has 14 amino acids. The germline V gene encodes CDR1 ENHRY and CDR2 SYGVKD. The CDR3 region has the DNA TGTGCCATCAGTGAGTCGACAGGCCGAAAGACCCAGTACTTC. This gives the protein CAISESTGRKTQYF.

The chain links TRBV6-6 to TRBJ1-4; tentative D call: TRBD1 (6 bases). Trimming took 6 bases from V and 10 from J, leaving 21 bases between them. Germline lookup yields CDR1 MNHNY and CDR2 SVGAGI (reference sequence). CDR3 size: 15 residues. The CDR3 region has the DNA TGTGCCAGCAGCACGAACAGGGTTCGCAGTGGAAAACTGTTTTTT. Protein: CASSTNRVRSGKLFF.

J is TRBJ2-1 and V is TRBV6-6; 12 nucleotides align to TRBD2. With V trimmed by 4 bases and J by 6 bases, 7 bases remained unmatched. From germline, CDR1 is MNHNY and CDR2 SVGAGI (reference sequence). This CDR3 region has 16 residues. The CDR3 sequence: CASSSLLAGGGNEQFF. Here the CDR3 DNA reads TGTGCCAGCAGTTCCCTACTAGCGGGAGGTGGCAATGAGCAGTTCTTC.

CDR3 sequence reads: CASSVGQGANGYTF. In DNA form, the CDR3 reads TGTGCCAGTAGTGTAGGGCAGGGGGCAAACGGCTACACCTTC. J is TRBJ1-2 and V is TRBV19; 8 bases match TRBD1. The CDR3 totals 14 residues. Germline V gives CDR1 LNHDA, CDR2 SQIVND (reference sequence). With 5 bases clipped from V and 8 bases from J, the junction kept 10 bases outside the gene matches.

The chain joins TRBV7-6 to TRBJ2-5; perhaps TRBD1 as D (5 bases). CDR3 size: 15 residues. Trimming removed 4 bases from V and 5 bases from J, with 17 bases in between. CDR1 SGHVS and CDR2 FNYEAQ come from the germline V gene. CDR3 residues: CASSYKTSPGETQYF. The CDR3 DNA reads TGTGCCAGCAGCTATAAGACCTCTCCAGGGGAGACCCAGTACTTC.

Turning to this clone: The junction does not match germline at one end; this may be a read error. The chain recombines TRBV9 with TRBJ2-7; the D gene is possibly TRBD2 (6 bases). Germline loops: CDR1 SGDLS, CDR2 YYNGEE. This CDR3 contains 15 residues. The CDR3 loop is CASSVGAGTSHEQYF. The CDR3 DNA follows: TGTGCCAGCAGCGTAGGTGCGGGGACCTCCCACGAGCAGTACTTC.

The genes are TRBV2 and TRBJ1-5; 9 bases align to TRBD1. The CDR3 runs to 19 residues. Trimming took 6 bases from V and 0 from J; bases not matched to a gene: 15. From germline, CDR1 is SNHLY and CDR2 FYNNEI. The CDR3 here is CASRGRADRGPYSNQPQHF. CDR3 sequence (DNA): TGTGCCAGCAGGGGTAGGGCGGACAGGGGACCTTATAGCAATCAGCCCCAGCATTTT.

The chain uses TRBV5-1 and TRBJ2-7, with 7 bases fitting TRBD1. The CDR3 spans 14 residues. Germline V gives CDR1 SGHRS, CDR2 YFSETQ. The V gene end was trimmed by 0 bases and the J gene end by 4 bases; junction bases not matched to a gene: 4. CDR3 in DNA: TGCGCCAGCAGCTTGGGACAGGGAAGGTACGAGCAGTACTTC. Protein product: CASSLGQGRYEQYF.

Remarks on this clone: The conserved phenylalanine or tryptophan is not found at the CDR3 terminus, so this likely reflects a read error. It is unclear where the CDR3 begins or ends on the DNA, so no DNA is shown, and the CDR3 is as TCRdb lists it. V and J are TRBV3-1 (or the pseudogene TRBV3-2) and TRBJ1-1. The CDR3 comprises 10 residues, both ends counted. CDR1 and CDR2 from the germline V gene are LGHDT and YNNKEL (reference sequence). The CDR3 spells CASSQEAGCS.

The chain combines TRBV19 with TRBJ1-3, with D perhaps matching TRBD1 (6 bases). V lost 7 bases, J lost 0 bases, and 16 bases lay in between. The CDR3 loop spans 16 amino acids. Germline lookup yields CDR1 LNHDA and CDR2 SQIVND (reference sequence). The CDR3 bases are TGTGCCAGTATGGGACATCTACCCCACTCTGGAAACACCATATATTTT. The encoded protein is CASMGHLPHSGNTIYF. Complete variable domain (other parts from reference TRBV19 and TRBJ1-3): DGGITQSPKYLFRKEGQNVTLSCEQNLNHDAMYWYRQDPGQGLRLIYYSQIVNDFQKGDIAEGYSVSREKKESFPLTVTSAQKNPTAFYLCASMGHLPHSGNTIYFGEGSWLTVV.

CDR3 DNA: TGTGCCCCTTACACAGGACAGAAATATAGCAATCAGCCCCAGCATTTT. This encodes CAPYTGQKYSNQPQHF. The gene calls are TRBV24-1 and TRBJ1-5; D possibly corresponds to TRBD1 (6 bases). V was pared by 12 bases and J by 0 bases, with 20 bases between. The germline gives CDR1 KGHDR, CDR2 SFDVKD. The CDR3 contains 16 residues.